This T cell receptor beta chain appears in the sequencing data of a study of regulatory dendritic cells for organ transplantation (dated by TCRdb to 2016 to 2017). The study in broad terms: Before and after allostimulation with regulatory or mature dendritic cells, TCRbeta repertoires were sequenced from sorted naive and memory CD4+ and CD8+ T cells.

Multiplexed two-step PCR with Vbeta-specific forward primers and Jbeta-specific reverse primers was used to amplify TCRbeta CDR3 regions. TCRbeta libraries were sequenced on an Illumina instrument through the immunoSEQ service. The published analysis was carried out like this. V, D and J genes were assigned using IMGT annotation, and counts were corrected for multiplex PCR bias using synthetic CDR3 analogues. The immunoSEQ Analyzer calculated repertoire clonality as one minus the normalized Shannon entropy. Fisher's exact test with Benjamini-Hochberg false discovery rate control was used to define clonal expansion, with two-tailed P<0.01. In TCRdb, the immuneACCESS table is reduced to in-frame sequences with V and J assigned. These tables do not hold every clone; where another copy was compared, an unresolved V gene accounts for under half, and the others remain unexplained. That table supplies the V and J calls and clone size; D and trimming were determined from the DNA. This sample is represented by some 35,000 clones; 85% to 95% of them were singletons. The ten largest clonotypes hold 0.095% to 0.14% of the sample.

The germline V gene encodes CDR1 LGHNA and CDR2 YSLEER. The CDR3 measures 15 amino acids from cysteine to phenylalanine. CDR3 DNA is the only sequence kept; it has 45 bases, read in frame from the first base. Broad study findings and their caveats: Only a couple of subjects were sequenced, and the authors noted considerable between-individual heterogeneity in the alloreactive memory CD8+ T cell pool. Of the resting subsets, the one holding the most alloreactive TCR clonotypes was memory CD8+ T cells. The repertoires of naive CD4+ and CD8+ T cells were highly diverse, while memory cell repertoires were less diverse, with memory CD8+ cells being the most oligoclonal. In both subjects, allostimulation led to expansion of memory CD8+ clones, though the expansion induced by regulatory dendritic cells appeared to be more limited than that induced by mature dendritic cells.

For this clone: It lacks a known antigen. No base-level quality is on record; no much larger clone is a single base apart.

FACS was used to sort CD4+ or CD8+ cells into naive T cells (CD45RA+) and memory T cells (CD45RO+). Two healthy control subjects provided the T cells used for TCR sequencing. Unstimulated sorted T cell subsets served as baseline controls for the mixed lymphocyte reactions. The Qiagen DNeasy Blood & Tissue Kit was used for extraction of genomic DNA. This sequence originates from a human donor in good health. Recombination linked TRBV4-3 to TRBJ2-5, with the D call perhaps TRBD1 or TRBD2, as 5 bases match in each case. The J call may be incorrect, as the DNA end agrees better with TRBJ2-7. Input material: naive CD8+ T cells from blood. What this sample's cell subset or site label stands for: CD45RA+ naive T cells. The bases are TGCGCCAGCAGCCAGGTTGGGGGAGCAGGCTACGAGCAGTACTTC. Translated, it reads CASSQVGGAGYEQYF.